These 10 T cell receptor beta chains came from one sample sequenced in a study of shared clonotypes between healthy human individuals. This table comes from immunoSEQ multiplex PCR, and its TCRdb copy is limited to in-frame clones, with some not included. The sample has under 300,000 clones, about 65% seen once. The sequencing input was memory CD4+ T cells sorted from blood. Sample subset: CD45RA-negative fraction. These receptors all come from a man younger than 40 in good health.

The rearrangement joins TRBV28 to TRBJ1-1; D is undetermined. V was cut by 2 bases and J by 0 bases, with 10 bases left in between. The germline gives CDR1 MDHEN, CDR2 SYDVKM. CDR3 size: 15 residues. In DNA, the CDR3 is TGTGCCAGCAGTTTAATGATGTCAGTGAACACTGAAGCTTTCTTT. It codes for CASSLMMSVNTEAFF. Supplemented by reference TRBV28 and TRBJ1-1, the full variable domain reads DVKVTQSSRYLVKRTGEKVFLECVQDMDHENMFWYRQDPGLGLRLIYFSYDVKMKEKGDIPEGYSVSREKKERFSLILESASTNQTSMYLCASSLMMSVNTEAFFGQGTRLTVV.

The V call is TRBV5-8, the J call TRBJ1-2, with TRBD1 identical over 7 bases. Germline V CDR1 and CDR2: SGHTS, YDEGEE. Trimming took 2 bases from V and 7 from J; bases not matched to a gene: 11. This CDR3 is built from 15 residues. CDR3 residues: CASSFEGTGVGGYTF. CDR3 nucleotides: TGTGCCAGCAGCTTTGAAGGCACAGGGGTTGGTGGCTACACCTTC. The full variable domain, rest sourced from reference TRBV5-8 and TRBJ1-2, is EAGVTQSPTHLIKTRGQQATLRCSPISGHTSVYWYQQALGLGLQFLLWYDEGEERNRGNFPPRFSGRQFPNYSSELNVNALELEDSALYLCASSFEGTGVGGYTFGSGTRLTVV.

The CDR3 sequence: CASRLGSLTDTQYF. CDR3 nucleotides: TGCGCCAGCAGACTCGGCTCGCTCACAGATACGCAGTATTTT. The J gene is TRBJ2-3, the V gene TRBV4-1; no firm D call. Per the germline V gene, CDR1 is MGHRA and CDR2 is YSYEKL. Trimming stripped 6 bases from V and 2 bases from J, with 12 bases between. The CDR3 spans 14 residues.

This clone appeared a single time. This chain connects TRBV19 to TRBJ1-4; 9 bases map to TRBD1. V gave up 8 bases and J gave up 6 bases; unmatched junction bases: 7. This CDR3 is 14 amino acids long. Germline CDR1 reads LNHDA; CDR2 reads SQIVND (reference sequence). For the CDR3, the DNA is TGTGCCAGTTCCCGGACAGGGGAGCATGAAAAACTGTTTTTT. It codes for CASSRTGEHEKLFF.

The chain employs TRBV5-1 and TRBJ2-3, with D possibly TRBD2 on 5 matching bases. The V gene's germline CDR1 is SGHRS and CDR2 YFSETQ. V was shortened by 1 base and J by 6 bases, with 18 bases between the two germline ends. The CDR3 has 16 amino acids. The CDR3 loop is CASSLFLAPNQDTQYF. For the CDR3, the DNA is TGCGCCAGCAGCTTGTTCCTAGCCCCAAATCAGGATACGCAGTATTTT.

Of note for this clone: Additional DNA sequences in this sample encode the identical CDR3. The J gene is TRBJ1-1, the V gene TRBV2, with a weak D call TRBD1 (5 bases). Trimming cost V 6 bases and J 1 base, with 6 bases left between them. In germline, CDR1 is SNHLY, CDR2 FYNNEI. The CDR3 extends over 12 amino acids. This CDR3 reads CASRRGNTEAFF. The CDR3 nucleotides are TGTGCCAGCAGGAGGGGGAACACTGAAGCTTTCTTT.

This chain links TRBV2 with TRBJ2-3; D is ambiguous. Germline CDR1 and CDR2: SNHLY and FYNNEI. With 8 bases removed from V and 1 base from J, the gap between germline ends came to 13 bases. The CDR3 is made up of 14 amino acids. CDR3 bases: TGTGCCAGCGGATTCCTACGGGGCACAGATACGCAGTATTTT. It codes for CASGFLRGTDTQYF.

This rearrangement joins TRBV28 to TRBJ1-5; D is perhaps TRBD1 (6 bases). This CDR3 spans 14 amino acids. Trimming took off 6 bases at V and 4 bases at J, with 13 bases between the two ends. In germline, CDR1 is MDHEN, CDR2 SYDVKM. The CDR3 region has the DNA TGTGCCAGCAGCCAACAGGGATGGAATCAGCCCCAGCATTTT. Amino acid sequence: CASSQQGWNQPQHF.

The rearrangement joins TRBV23-1 to TRBJ2-7, with 8 bases lining up with TRBD1. TRBV23-1 is labeled an ORF, and its function is uncertain. This CDR3 has 16 amino acids. V was pared by 1 base and J by 0 bases, with 5 bases of the junction left unmatched. The chain's CDR3 is CASSQWCRGLSYEQYF. The CDR3 DNA follows: TGCGCCAGCAGTCAATGGTGCAGGGGGCTCTCCTACGAGCAGTACTTC.

Remarks on this clone: One junction end does not reproduce the germline sequence, and a read error may be involved. V and J are TRBV4-3 and TRBJ2-7; tentatively, D is TRBD2 (6 bases). CDR1 LGHNA and CDR2 YSLEER come from the germline V gene. This CDR3 region has 15 residues. CDR3 nucleotides: TGCGCCAGCAGCCAAGACGGCGGGAACTCCTGCGAGCAGTACTTC. Its translation: CASSQDGGNSCEQYF.